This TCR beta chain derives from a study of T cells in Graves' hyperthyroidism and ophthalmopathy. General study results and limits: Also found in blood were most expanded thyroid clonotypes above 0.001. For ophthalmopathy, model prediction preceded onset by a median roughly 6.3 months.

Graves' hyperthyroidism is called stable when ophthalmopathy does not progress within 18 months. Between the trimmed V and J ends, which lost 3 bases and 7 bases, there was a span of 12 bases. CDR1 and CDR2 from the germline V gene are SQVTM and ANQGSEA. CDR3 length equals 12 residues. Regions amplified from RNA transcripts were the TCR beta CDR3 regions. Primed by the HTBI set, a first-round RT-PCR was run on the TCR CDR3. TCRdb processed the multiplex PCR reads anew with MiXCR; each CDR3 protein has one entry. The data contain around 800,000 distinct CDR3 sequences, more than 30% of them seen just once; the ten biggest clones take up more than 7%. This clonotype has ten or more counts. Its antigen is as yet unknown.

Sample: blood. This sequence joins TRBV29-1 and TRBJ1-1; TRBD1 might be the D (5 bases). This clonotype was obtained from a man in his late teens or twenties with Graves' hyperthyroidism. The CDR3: CSVERDFNEAFF. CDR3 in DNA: TGCAGCGTTGAGAGGGACTTTAATGAAGCTTTCTTT. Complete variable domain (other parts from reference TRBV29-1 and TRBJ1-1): SAVISQKPSRDICQRGTSLTIQCQVDSQVTMMFWYRQQPGQSLTLIATANQGSEATYESGFVIDKFPISRPNLTFSTLTVSNMSPEDSSIYLCSVERDFNEAFFGQGTRLTVV.